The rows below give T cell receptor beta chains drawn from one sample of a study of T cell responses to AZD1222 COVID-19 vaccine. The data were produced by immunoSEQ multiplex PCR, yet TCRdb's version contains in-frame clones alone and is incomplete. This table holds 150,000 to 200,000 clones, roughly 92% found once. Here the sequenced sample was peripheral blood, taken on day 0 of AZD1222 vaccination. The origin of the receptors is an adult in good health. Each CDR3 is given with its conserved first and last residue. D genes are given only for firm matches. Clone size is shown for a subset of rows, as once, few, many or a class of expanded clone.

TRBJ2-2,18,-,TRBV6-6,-,CASSLTRSSTPGTGELFF,TGTGCCAGCAGTCTCACAAGATCGAGTACCCCGGGGACCGGGGAGCTGTTTTTT
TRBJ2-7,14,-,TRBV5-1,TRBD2,CASSSGTMRDEQYF,TGCGCCAGCAGCTCCGGGACTATGCGGGACGAGCAGTACTTC
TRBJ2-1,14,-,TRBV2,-,CASSGSSSYNEQFF,TGTGCCAGCAGTGGCTCGAGCTCCTACAATGAGCAGTTCTTC
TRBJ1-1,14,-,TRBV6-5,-,CASSYQGSNTEAFF,TGTGCCAGCAGTTACCAGGGATCGAACACTGAAGCTTTCTTT
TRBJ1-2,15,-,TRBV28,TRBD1,CASNAPGQTGYGYTF,TGTGCCAGCAACGCCCCGGGACAGACGGGCTATGGCTACACCTTC
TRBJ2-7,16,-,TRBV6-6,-,CASSYSRQELKYEQYF,TGTGCCAGCAGTTACTCCCGACAGGAATTGAAGTACGAGCAGTACTTC
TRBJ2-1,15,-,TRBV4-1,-,CASSQDGPVDREQFF,TGCGCCAGCAGCCAAGATGGTCCCGTCGATCGGGAGCAGTTCTTC
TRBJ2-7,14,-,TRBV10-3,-,CAISAGTQTYEQYF,TGTGCCATCAGTGCCGGGACCCAGACCTACGAGCAGTACTTC
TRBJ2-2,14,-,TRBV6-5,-,CASILRREHGELFF,TGTGCCAGCATCCTTAGGAGGGAGCACGGGGAGCTGTTTTTT
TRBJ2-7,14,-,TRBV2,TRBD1,CASSERDRSYEQYF,TGTGCCAGCAGTGAACGGGACAGGTCGTACGAGCAGTACTTC
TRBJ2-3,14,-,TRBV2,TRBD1,CASSEDRGSDTQYF,TGTGCCAGCAGTGAGGACAGGGGTTCAGATACGCAGTATTTT
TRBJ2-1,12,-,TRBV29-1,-,CSVARRGNEQFF,TGCAGCGTTGCAAGGAGAGGGAATGAGCAGTTCTTC
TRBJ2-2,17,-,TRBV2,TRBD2,CASSALLYGRRNGELFF,TGTGCCAGCAGTGCTCTTCTGTACGGGAGGCGAAACGGGGAGCTGTTTTTT
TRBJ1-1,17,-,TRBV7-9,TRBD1,CASSPRTGPWGGTEAFF,TGTGCCAGCAGCCCCCGGACAGGCCCTTGGGGAGGCACTGAAGCTTTCTTT
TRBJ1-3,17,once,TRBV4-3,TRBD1,CASSPGTGPLAGNTIYF,TGCGCCAGCAGCCCCGGGACAGGGCCCCTGGCTGGAAACACCATATATTTT
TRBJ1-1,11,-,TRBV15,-,CATSSFTEAFF,TGTGCCACCAGCAGTTTCACTGAAGCTTTCTTT
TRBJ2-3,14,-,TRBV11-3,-,CASSLIRDTDTQYF,TGTGCCAGCAGCTTAATACGGGACACAGATACGCAGTATTTT
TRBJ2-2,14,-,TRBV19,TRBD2,CASCGRANTGELFF,TGTGCCAGCTGCGGGAGGGCGAACACCGGGGAGCTGTTTTTT
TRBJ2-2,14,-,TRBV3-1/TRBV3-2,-,CASSPDVGTGELFF,TGTGCCAGCAGCCCCGATGTAGGGACCGGGGAGCTGTTTTTT
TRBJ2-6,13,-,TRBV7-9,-,CASSLAGANVLTF,TGTGCCAGCAGCTTAGCTGGGGCCAACGTCCTGACTTTC
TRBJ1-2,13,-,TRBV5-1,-,CASSGDGNYGYTF,TGCGCCAGCAGCGGGGACGGGAACTATGGCTACACCTTC
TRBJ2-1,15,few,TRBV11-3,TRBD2,CASSLGTSGRGEQFF,TGTGCCAGCAGCTTAGGGACTAGCGGGAGGGGTGAGCAGTTCTTC
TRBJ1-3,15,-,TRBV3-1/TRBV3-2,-,CASSQEWDVGNTIYF,TGTGCCAGCAGCCAAGAGTGGGATGTTGGAAACACCATATATTTT
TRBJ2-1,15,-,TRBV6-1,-,CASSEREYPYNEQFF,TGTGCCAGCAGTGAACGGGAGTACCCCTACAATGAGCAGTTCTTC
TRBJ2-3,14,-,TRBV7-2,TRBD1,CASSSDRATDTQYF,TGTGCCAGCAGCTCTGACAGGGCCACAGATACGCAGTATTTT
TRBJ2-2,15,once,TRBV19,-,CASEALSLNTGELFF,TGTGCCAGCGAAGCCTTATCACTGAACACCGGGGAGCTGTTTTTT
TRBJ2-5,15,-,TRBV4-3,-,CASSRNPRGEETQYF,TGCGCCAGCAGCCGAAACCCACGGGGTGAAGAGACCCAGTACTTC
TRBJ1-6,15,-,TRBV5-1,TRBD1,CASSRDRAYNSPLHF,TGCGCCAGCAGCCGTGACAGGGCGTATAATTCACCCCTCCACTTT
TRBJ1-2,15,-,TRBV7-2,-,CASRVNRDQVDGYTF,TGTGCCAGCAGAGTCAACCGGGACCAAGTGGATGGCTACACCTTC
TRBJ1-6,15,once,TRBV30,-,CAWSVQGSYNSPLHF,TGTGCCTGGAGTGTACAAGGTTCCTATAATTCACCCCTCCACTTT
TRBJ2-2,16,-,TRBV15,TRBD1,CATSRPGQGAPGELFF,TGTGCCACCAGCCGGCCGGGACAGGGGGCGCCCGGGGAGCTGTTTTTT
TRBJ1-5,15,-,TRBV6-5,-,CASRPDEYSNQPQHF,TGTGCCAGCAGACCAGACGAATATAGCAATCAGCCCCAGCATTTT
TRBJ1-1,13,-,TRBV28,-,CASRSRGTDEAFF,TGTGCCAGCAGGTCAAGGGGTACAGATGAAGCTTTCTTT
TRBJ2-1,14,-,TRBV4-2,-,CASSQERGINEQFF,TGTGCCAGCAGCCAAGAGCGAGGGATCAATGAGCAGTTCTTC
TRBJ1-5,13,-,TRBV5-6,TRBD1,CASSFQGAMPQHF,TGTGCCAGCAGCTTCCAGGGGGCAATGCCCCAGCATTTT
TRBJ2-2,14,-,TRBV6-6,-,CASTPEANTGELFF,TGTGCCAGCACCCCGGAAGCGAACACCGGGGAGCTGTTTTTT
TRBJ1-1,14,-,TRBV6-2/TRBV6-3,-,CASSYSTGTTEAFF,TGTGCCAGCAGTTACTCGACCGGAACCACTGAAGCTTTCTTT
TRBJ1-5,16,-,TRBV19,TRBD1,CASSMRTGGSNQPQHF,TGTGCCAGTAGTATGAGGACAGGGGGTAGCAATCAGCCCCAGCATTTT
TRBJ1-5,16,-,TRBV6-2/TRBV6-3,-,CASSWLGEGLPQPQHF,TGTGCCAGCAGTTGGCTGGGGGAGGGCCTCCCTCAGCCCCAGCATTTT
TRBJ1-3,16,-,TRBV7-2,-,CASSLGQSTSGNTIYF,TGTGCCAGCAGCTTAGGACAGTCGACCTCTGGAAACACCATATATTTT
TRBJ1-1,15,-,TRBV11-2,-,CASSLEGAANTEAFF,TGTGCCAGCAGCTTAGAAGGGGCAGCGAACACTGAAGCTTTCTTT
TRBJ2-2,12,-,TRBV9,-,CASRGPTGELFF,TGTGCCAGCAGGGGCCCCACCGGGGAGCTGTTTTTT
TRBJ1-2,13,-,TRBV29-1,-,CSMRTDDNYGYTF,TGCAGCATGAGGACAGACGACAACTATGGCTACACCTTC
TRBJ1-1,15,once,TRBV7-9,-,CASSTGSLMNTEAFF,TGTGCCAGCAGCACGGGGAGTCTGATGAACACTGAAGCTTTCTTT
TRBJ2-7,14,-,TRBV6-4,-,CASRPTLGALEQYF,TGTGCCAGCAGACCGACTTTAGGGGCGCTCGAGCAGTACTTC
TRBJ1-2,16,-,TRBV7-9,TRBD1,CASSPWEGAEDYGYTF,TGTGCCAGCAGCCCCTGGGAGGGGGCCGAGGACTATGGCTACACCTTC
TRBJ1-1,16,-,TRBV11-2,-,CASSLWVRDIGTEAFF,TGTGCCAGCAGCTTATGGGTTCGGGACATAGGAACTGAAGCTTTCTTT
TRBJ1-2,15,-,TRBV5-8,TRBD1,CASSTGQGANYGYTF,TGTGCCAGCAGCACAGGACAGGGCGCTAACTATGGCTACACCTTC
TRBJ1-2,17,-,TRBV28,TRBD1,CASSSYGQGAMPYGYTF,TGTGCCAGCAGTTCATACGGACAGGGGGCGATGCCTTATGGCTACACCTTC
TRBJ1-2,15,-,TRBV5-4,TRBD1,CASSLEAGQNYGYTF,TGTGCCAGCAGCTTGGAGGCGGGACAGAACTATGGCTACACCTTC
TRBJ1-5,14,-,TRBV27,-,CASSPTGPNQPQHF,TGTGCCAGCAGCCCGACAGGCCCCAATCAGCCCCAGCATTTT
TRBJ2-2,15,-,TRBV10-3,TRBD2,CAISGGGRIAGELFF,TGTGCCATCAGTGGGGGCGGGAGAATAGCCGGGGAGCTGTTTTTT
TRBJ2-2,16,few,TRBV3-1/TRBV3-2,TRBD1,CASSQEGTGTSGELFF,TGTGCCAGCAGCCAAGAGGGGACAGGGACGAGCGGGGAGCTGTTTTTT
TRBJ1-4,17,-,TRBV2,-,CASSETVKPTLNEKLFF,TGTGCCAGCAGTGAAACAGTCAAACCCACCCTTAATGAAAAACTGTTTTTT
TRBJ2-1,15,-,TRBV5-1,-,CASSLGGNSYNEQFF,TGCGCCAGCAGCTTGGGTGGAAATTCCTACAATGAGCAGTTCTTC
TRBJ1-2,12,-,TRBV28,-,CASTLSHGGYTF,TGTGCCAGCACCCTATCACACGGGGGCTACACCTTC
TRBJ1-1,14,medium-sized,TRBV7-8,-,CASSLERGVPEAFF,TGTGCCAGCAGCTTAGAAAGAGGGGTCCCTGAAGCTTTCTTT
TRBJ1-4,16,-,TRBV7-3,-,CASSLRDRATNEKLFF,TGTGCCAGCAGCTTAAGGGACCGAGCAACTAATGAAAAACTGTTTTTT
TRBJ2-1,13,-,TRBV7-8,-,CASSPRRGNEQFF,TGTGCCAGCAGCCCGAGGAGGGGCAATGAGCAGTTCTTC